This T cell receptor beta chain appears in the sequencing data of a study of regulatory T cells in long-lasting Graves disease. Study-level background: Persistence in Graves' disease required over 5 years of antithyroid drugs plus positive TSH receptor antibodies.

HTBI primers from iRepertoire and Arm-PCR of CDR3 regions yielded the TCR beta libraries. TCRdb ran MiXCR on the multiplex PCR reads and lists one entry per CDR3 protein. Among approximately 470,000 distinct CDR3 sequences listed, about a fifth were seen once. Study-wide results and caveats: For persistent Graves' patients, TCR diversity was lower than for newly diagnosed ones. No thyroid tissue was studied; the work used peripheral blood only. There were preferences for TRBV28, TRBJ1-2 and TRBJ2-5 in persistent disease.

The time point: persistent/refractory GD, antithyroid drugs over 5 years with positive TRAb. Generation of the TCR library employed RNA extracted from PBMCs. This CDR3 comprises 15 residues. Germline values: CDR1 LNHDA, CDR2 SQIVND (reference sequence). V was clipped by 7 bases and J by 5 bases; unmatched bases: 8. This clonotype occurred a few times. What it binds is unknown. This TCR was recovered from a female donor with Graves disease. V gene TRBV19 combines with J gene TRBJ2-2; 9 bases are a match to TRBD2. The material was peripheral blood mononuclear cells (PBMCs), obtained when the disease was refractory, from a patient treated with antithyroid drugs. Here the CDR3 reads CASTRAGGNTGELFF. The CDR3 DNA reads as TGTGCCAGTACTAGAGCGGGAGGTAATACCGGGGAGCTGTTTTTT.